What follows is one TCR beta chain and its context. The CDR3 covers 13 residues. Germline loops: CDR1 SNHLY, CDR2 FYNNEI. The ends were cut back, 6 bases at V and 5 bases at J, with 11 bases in the middle. TCRdb reprocessed the RT-PCR reads via MiXCR and lists one record per CDR3 protein. The repertoire consists of 920,000 or so distinct CDR3 sequences, with more than 15% occurring once and the leading ten covering 5% to 6.5%. The data derive from a study of patients and donors after allogeneic stem cell transplantation. The sample taken for sequencing was blood, either unsorted or a sorted T cell fraction (not recorded which). The chain uses TRBV2 and TRBJ2-1; maybe TRBD1 (6 bases). The clonotype was recovered from a human donor who was either an allogeneic HSCT recipient or a stem cell or donor lymphocyte infusion donor (not recorded which). It is not recorded whose cells these are; they may come from a transplant donor. The CDR3: CASRNRVDNEQFF. The CDR3 DNA sequence: TGTGCCAGCAGAAACAGGGTTGACAATGAGCAGTTCTTC.